Detailed here is one T cell receptor (beta chain). This specimen belongs to a study of OX40 agonist ivuxolimab in advanced cancers. CDR1 is MNHNY, CDR2 SVGAGI, per germline (reference sequence). V was clipped by 5 bases and J by 5 bases; unmatched bases: 5. CDR3 length equals 13 residues. Method: immunoSEQ multiplex PCR; TCRdb's copy keeps in-frame clones and lacks some. The repertoire includes about 62,000 clones, 70% to 85% of them detected once, and 2% to 3% sits in the top ten. The sequencing here drew on CD4+ or CD8+ T cells sorted from blood, taken in a trial of the OX40 agonist ivuxolimab. The receptor's source is an adult with an advanced solid tumor such as melanoma, head and neck, liver or kidney cancer. The chain recombines TRBV6-6 with TRBJ1-1, with 7 bases identical to TRBD1. Here the CDR3 DNA reads TGTGCCAGCAGTCCCGACAGGGAGACTGAAGCTTTCTTT. Translating it yields CASSPDRETEAFF.